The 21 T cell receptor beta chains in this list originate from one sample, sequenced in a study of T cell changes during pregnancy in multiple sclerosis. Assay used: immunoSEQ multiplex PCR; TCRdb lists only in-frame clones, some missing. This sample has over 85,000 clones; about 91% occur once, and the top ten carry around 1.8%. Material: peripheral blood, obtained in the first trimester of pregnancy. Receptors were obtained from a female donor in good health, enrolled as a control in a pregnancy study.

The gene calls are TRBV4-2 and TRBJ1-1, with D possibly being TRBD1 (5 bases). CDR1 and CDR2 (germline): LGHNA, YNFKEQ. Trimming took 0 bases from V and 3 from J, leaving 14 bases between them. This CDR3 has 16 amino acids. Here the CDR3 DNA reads TGTGCCAGCAGCCAAGATCACGGGGGGAAGGACACTGAAGCTTTCTTT. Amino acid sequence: CASSQDHGGKDTEAFF.

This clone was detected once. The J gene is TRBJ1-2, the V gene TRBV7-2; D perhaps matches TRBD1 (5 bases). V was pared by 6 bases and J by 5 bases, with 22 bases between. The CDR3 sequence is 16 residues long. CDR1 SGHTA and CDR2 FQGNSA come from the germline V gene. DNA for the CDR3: TGTGCCAGCAGTCCTGGGGGGGAGTACCTATTATATGGCTACACCTTC. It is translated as CASSPGGEYLLYGYTF.

The CDR3 reads CATSGGGGAEETQYF. The CDR3, as DNA: TGTGCCACCAGCGGGGGAGGGGGGGCAGAAGAGACCCAGTACTTC. The V gene is TRBV15, the J gene TRBJ2-5, with D possibly matching TRBD2 (7 bases). From germline, CDR1 is LNHNV and CDR2 YYDKDF (reference sequence). CDR3 length: 15 residues. Trimming stripped 5 bases from V and 3 bases from J, with 16 bases between.

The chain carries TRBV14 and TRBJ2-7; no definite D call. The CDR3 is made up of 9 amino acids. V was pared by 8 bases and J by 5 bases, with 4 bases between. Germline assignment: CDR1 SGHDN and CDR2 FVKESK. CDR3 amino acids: CASPDEQYF. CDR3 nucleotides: TGTGCCAGCCCGGACGAGCAGTACTTC.

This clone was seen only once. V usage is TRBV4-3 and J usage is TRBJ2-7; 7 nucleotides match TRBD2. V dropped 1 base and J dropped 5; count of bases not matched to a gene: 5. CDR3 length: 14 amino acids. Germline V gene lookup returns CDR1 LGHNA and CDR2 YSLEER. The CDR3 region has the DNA TGCGCCAGCAGCCAAGGAGCGGGGTCCCACGAGCAGTACTTC. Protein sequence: CASSQGAGSHEQYF.

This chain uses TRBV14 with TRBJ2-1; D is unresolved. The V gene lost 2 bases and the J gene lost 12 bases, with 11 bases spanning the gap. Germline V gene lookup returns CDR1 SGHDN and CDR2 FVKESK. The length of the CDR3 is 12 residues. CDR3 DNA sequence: TGTGCCAGCAGCCAACCCCCCTTCGGGCAGTTCTTC. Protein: CASSQPPFGQFF.

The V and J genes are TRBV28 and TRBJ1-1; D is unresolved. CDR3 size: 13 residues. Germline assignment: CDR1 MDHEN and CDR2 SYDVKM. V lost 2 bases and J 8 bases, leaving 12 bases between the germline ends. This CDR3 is CASSLAGTWEAFF. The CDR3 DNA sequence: TGTGCCAGCAGTTTAGCAGGAACCTGGGAAGCTTTCTTT.

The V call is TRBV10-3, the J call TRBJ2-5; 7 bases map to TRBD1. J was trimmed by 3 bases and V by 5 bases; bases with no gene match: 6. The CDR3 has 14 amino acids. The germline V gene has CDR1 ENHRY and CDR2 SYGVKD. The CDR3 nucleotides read TGTGCCATCAGTAACAGACAGGGCGAAGAGACCCAGTACTTC. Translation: CAISNRQGEETQYF.

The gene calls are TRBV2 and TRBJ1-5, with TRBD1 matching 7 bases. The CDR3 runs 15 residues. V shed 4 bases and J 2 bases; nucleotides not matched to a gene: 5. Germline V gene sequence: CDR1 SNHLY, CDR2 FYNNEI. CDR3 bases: TGTGCCAGCAGTGGCAGGCAGGGGGGCAATCAGCCCCAGCATTTT. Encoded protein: CASSGRQGGNQPQHF.

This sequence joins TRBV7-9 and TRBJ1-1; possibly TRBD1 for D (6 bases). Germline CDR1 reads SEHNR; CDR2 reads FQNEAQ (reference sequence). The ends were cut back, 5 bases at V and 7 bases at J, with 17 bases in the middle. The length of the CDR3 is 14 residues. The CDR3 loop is CASSLRVQGGEAFF. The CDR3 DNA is TGTGCCAGCAGCCTTCGGGTCCAAGGGGGTGAAGCTTTCTTT.

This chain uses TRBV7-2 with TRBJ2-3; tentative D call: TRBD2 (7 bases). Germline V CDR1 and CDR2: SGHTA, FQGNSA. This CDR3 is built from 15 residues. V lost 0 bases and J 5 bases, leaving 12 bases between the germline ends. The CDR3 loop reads CASSLAGGPGDTQYF. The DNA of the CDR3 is TGTGCCAGCAGCTTAGCGGGGGGGCCGGGAGATACGCAGTATTTT. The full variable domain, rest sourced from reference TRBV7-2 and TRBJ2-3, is GAGVSQSPSNKVTEKGKDVELRCDPISGHTALYWYRQSLGQGLEFLIYFQGNSAPDKSGLPSDRFSAERTGGSVSTLTIQRTQQEDSAVYLCASSLAGGPGDTQYFGPGTRLTVL.

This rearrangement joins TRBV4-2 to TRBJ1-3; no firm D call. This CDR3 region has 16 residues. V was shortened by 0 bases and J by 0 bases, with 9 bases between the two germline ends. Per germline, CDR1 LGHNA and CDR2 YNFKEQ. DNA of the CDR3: TGTGCCAGCAGCCAAGACCCCACGAGCTCTGGAAACACCATATATTTT. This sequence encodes CASSQDPTSSGNTIYF.

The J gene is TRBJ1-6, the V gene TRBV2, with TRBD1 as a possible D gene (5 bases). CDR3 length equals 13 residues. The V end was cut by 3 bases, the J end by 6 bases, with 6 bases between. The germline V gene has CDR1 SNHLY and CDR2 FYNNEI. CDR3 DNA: TGTGCCAGCAGTGATGGGGCTAATTCACCCCTCCACTTT. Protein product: CASSDGANSPLHF. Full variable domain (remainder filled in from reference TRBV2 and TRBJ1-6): EPEVTQTPSHQVTQMGQEVILRCVPISNHLYFYWYRQILGQKVEFLVSFYNNEISEKSEIFDDQFSVERPDGSNFTLKIRSTKLEDSAMYFCASSDGANSPLHFGNGTRLTVT.

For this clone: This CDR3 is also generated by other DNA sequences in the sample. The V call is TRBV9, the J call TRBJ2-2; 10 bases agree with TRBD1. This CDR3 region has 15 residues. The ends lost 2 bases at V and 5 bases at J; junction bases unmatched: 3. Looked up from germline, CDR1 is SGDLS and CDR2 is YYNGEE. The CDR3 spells CASSVGQGVTGELFF. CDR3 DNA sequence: TGTGCCAGCAGCGTTGGACAGGGGGTTACCGGGGAGCTGTTTTTT.

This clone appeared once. In DNA form, the CDR3 reads TGTGCCAGCAGCCGTAGACAGCGTGGCTACACCTTC. Encoded protein: CASSRRQRGYTF. The V gene is TRBV7-2, the J gene TRBJ1-2, with D perhaps matching TRBD1 (5 bases). V gave up 5 bases and J gave up 7 bases, with 11 bases separating them. The CDR3 contains 12 residues. In germline, CDR1 is SGHTA, CDR2 FQGNSA. The variable domain in full, completed from reference TRBV7-2 and TRBJ1-2, reads GAGVSQSPSNKVTEKGKDVELRCDPISGHTALYWYRQSLGQGLEFLIYFQGNSAPDKSGLPSDRFSAERTGGSVSTLTIQRTQQEDSAVYLCASSRRQRGYTFGSGTRLTVV.

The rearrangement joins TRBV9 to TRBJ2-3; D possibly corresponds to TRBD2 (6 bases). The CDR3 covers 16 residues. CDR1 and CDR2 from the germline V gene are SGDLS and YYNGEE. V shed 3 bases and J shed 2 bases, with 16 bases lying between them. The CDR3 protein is CASSEQGGHPTDTQYF. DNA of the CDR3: TGTGCCAGCAGCGAACAAGGAGGGCACCCCACAGATACGCAGTATTTT.

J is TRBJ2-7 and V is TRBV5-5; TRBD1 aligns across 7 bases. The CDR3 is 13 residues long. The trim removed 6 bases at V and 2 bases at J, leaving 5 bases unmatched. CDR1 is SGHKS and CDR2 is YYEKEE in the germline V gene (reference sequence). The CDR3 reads CASTFQGAYEQYF. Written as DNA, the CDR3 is TGTGCCAGCACCTTCCAGGGGGCCTACGAGCAGTACTTC.

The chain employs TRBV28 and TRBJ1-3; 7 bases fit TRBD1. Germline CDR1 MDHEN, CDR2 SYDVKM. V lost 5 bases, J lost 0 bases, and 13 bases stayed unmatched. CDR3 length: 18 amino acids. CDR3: CASSLSPGQLSSGNTIYF. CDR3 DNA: TGTGCCAGCAGTCTATCGCCGGGACAGTTGAGCTCTGGAAACACCATATATTTT.

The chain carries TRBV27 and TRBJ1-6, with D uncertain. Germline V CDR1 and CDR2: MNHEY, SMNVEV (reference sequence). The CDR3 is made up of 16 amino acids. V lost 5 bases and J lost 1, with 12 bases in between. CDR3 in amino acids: CASSPLAGSYNSPLHF. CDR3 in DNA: TGTGCCAGCAGTCCTCTGGCCGGGTCCTATAATTCACCCCTCCACTTT.

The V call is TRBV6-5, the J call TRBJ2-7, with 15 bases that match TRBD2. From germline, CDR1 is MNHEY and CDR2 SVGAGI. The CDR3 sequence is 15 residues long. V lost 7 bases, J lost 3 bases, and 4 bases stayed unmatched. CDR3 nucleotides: TGTGCCAGCAAGGTGGGACTAGCGGGGGGCTACGAGCAGTACTTC. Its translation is CASKVGLAGGYEQYF.

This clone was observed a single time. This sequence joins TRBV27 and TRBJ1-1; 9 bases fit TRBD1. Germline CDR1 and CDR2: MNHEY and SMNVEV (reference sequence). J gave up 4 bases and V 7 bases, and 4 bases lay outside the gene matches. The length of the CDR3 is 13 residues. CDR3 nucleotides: TGTGCCAGCAACGGACAGGGGACCACTGAAGCTTTCTTT. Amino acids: CASNGQGTTEAFF.